This T cell receptor beta chain was recorded in a study of T cells expressing NK-cell markers. Study in general: Sorted CD3+CD56+NKG2C+, CD3+CD56+NKG2C- and CD3+CD56-NKG2C+ T cells supplied TCR beta repertoires.

The CDR3 totals 12 residues. TCRdb re-called the 5' RACE reads; every CDR3 protein appears as one record, without DNA. This repertoire includes some 410,000 distinct CDR3 sequences. The origin of this receptor is a woman between 18 and 75 years old in good health. The sample comprised blood T cells: a sorted CD56 or NKG2C T cell subset, CD4+ or CD8+ T cells, or bulk PBMC T cells (not recorded which). The chain joins TRBV12-3 or TRBV12-4 to TRBJ2-1; the D gene TCRdb calls, TRBD2, cannot be checked with no DNA. CDR3 residues: CASRTPSGGAGF.